These 18 T cell receptor beta chains originate from one sample sequenced in a study of T cells after posttransplantation cyclophosphamide. Clones were read by immunoSEQ multiplex PCR, and TCRdb kept only the in-frame ones, dropping some. The sample was found to contain 40,000 to 45,000 clones, and every one recurs. The sequenced material came from PBMCs. Receptor source: a man aged 35-49 years in good health, CMV-negative, and a related stem cell transplant donor.

This clone has a handful of counts. The chain has TRBV4-1 and TRBJ2-6; D may be TRBD2 (6 bases). V was pared by 0 bases and J by 2 bases, with 14 bases between. CDR3 length equals 18 residues. CDR1 is MGHRA, CDR2 YSYEKL, per germline. The CDR3 nucleotides read TGCGCCAGCAGCCAAGATACGGGGGTTGGGGCTGGGGCCAACGTCCTGACTTTC. It specifies CASSQDTGVGAGANVLTF.

This clone was observed at least ten times. CDR3: CASSPTYPLIEANTGELFF. The DNA of the CDR3 is TGTGCCAGCTCACCAACGTACCCACTCATAGAAGCGAACACCGGGGAGCTGTTTTTT. This chain uses TRBV18 with TRBJ2-2; no definite D call. Germline lookup yields CDR1 KGHSH and CDR2 LQKENI. The V and J ends lost 2 bases and 0 bases respectively, with 19 bases between them. This CDR3 spans 19 amino acids. Looking up the rest from reference TRBV18 and TRBJ2-2 gives the full variable domain: NAGVMQNPRHLVRRRGQEARLRCSPMKGHSHVYWYRQLPEEGLKFMVYLQKENIIDESGMPKERFSAEFPKEGPSILRIQQVVRGDSAAYFCASSPTYPLIEANTGELFFGEGSRLTVL.

This clone has a count of ten or more. The chain is built from TRBV18 and TRBJ2-3; 8 positions match TRBD2. Germline-derived CDR1 and CDR2 are KGHSH and LQKENI. The CDR3 is 18 amino acids. V was pared by 0 bases and J by 1 base, with 9 bases of the junction left unmatched. DNA for the CDR3: TGTGCCAGCTCACCACCGAAGACTAGCGAAAGGCGCACAGATACGCAGTATTTT. It encodes CASSPPKTSERRTDTQYF.

The table lists this clone with many counts. V gene TRBV11-1 combines with J gene TRBJ2-7, with D possibly being TRBD2 (6 bases). Germline CDR1 SGHAT, CDR2 FQDESV (reference sequence). The CDR3 spans 14 residues. V shed 5 bases and J shed 7 bases, with 18 bases lying between them. The CDR3 bases are TGTGCCAGCAGCGTACACCGGGACTTCCCAGAGCAGTACGTC. Its protein is CASSVHRDFPEQYV.

This clone was picked up a small number of times. The V call is TRBV5-1, the J call TRBJ1-2, with D perhaps matching TRBD1 (6 bases). V lost 4 bases and J lost 4, with 11 bases in between. The germline V gene has CDR1 SGHRS and CDR2 YFSETQ. The CDR3 has 13 amino acids. The CDR3 is CASSILDSYGYTF. The CDR3 bases are TGCGCCAGCAGCATCCTGGACAGCTATGGCTACACCTTC.

Many counts were recorded for this clone. CDR3 sequence reads: CASSLRTSGGLGEQFF. CDR3 nucleotide sequence: TGTGCCAGCAGCTTAAGGACTAGCGGGGGGCTAGGTGAGCAGTTCTTC. This chain connects TRBV11-1 to TRBJ2-1, with 14 positions matching TRBD2. CDR3 size: 16 residues. CDR1 and CDR2 (germline): SGHAT, FQDESV (reference sequence). V lost 2 bases to trimming and J lost 9 bases; unmatched junction nucleotides: 6.

This clone was seen only a few times. J is TRBJ2-5 and V is TRBV21-1; the table gives TRBD1 as D, unverified against the DNA. TRBV21-1 is labeled a pseudogene. The CDR3 covers 18 residues. CDR3 DNA: TGTGCCAGCAGCAAGGCCGGACAGGGGTCTGGATTTAAAGAGACCCAGTACTTC. Protein: CASSKAGQGSGFKETQYF.

This clone was found a few times. The rearrangement uses TRBV6-4 and TRBJ2-1; 10 positions agree with TRBD2. Germline-derived CDR1 and CDR2 are MRHNA and SNTAGT. The CDR3 contains 17 residues. The junction had 19 bases not matched to a gene; V was cut back by 8 bases and J by 9 bases. CDR3 loop: CASRKEGPAGGLSEQFF. CDR3 DNA sequence: TGTGCCAGCCGTAAGGAGGGCCCAGCGGGAGGGCTAAGTGAGCAGTTCTTC.

This clone was detected many times. CDR3 nucleotide sequence: TGTGCCAGCAGTCCCCGGACAGGGGGGATTTTGGCCTACGAGCAGTACGTC. This encodes CASSPRTGGILAYEQYV. The chain employs TRBV27 and TRBJ2-7; 10 nucleotides align to TRBD1. V shed 5 bases and J 2 bases; nucleotides not matched to a gene: 12. The germline CDR1 and CDR2 sequences are MNHEY and SMNVEV (reference sequence). The CDR3 contains 17 residues.

This clone has ten or more counts. The chain recombines TRBV18 with TRBJ2-3, with 10 positions matching TRBD2. Germline values: CDR1 KGHSH, CDR2 LQKENI. This CDR3 contains 12 residues. V shed 4 bases and J 11 bases; nucleotides not matched to a gene: 3. The CDR3 sequence: CASSLTSGMQYF. CDR3 in DNA: TGTGCCAGCTCACTCACTAGCGGGATGCAGTATTTT.

This clone was detected many times. This sequence joins TRBV5-6 and TRBJ1-4; a weak D match, TRBD1 (6 bases). Germline V lookup: CDR1 SGHDT, CDR2 YYEEEE. The V gene lost 6 bases and the J gene lost 3 bases, with 12 bases spanning the gap. This CDR3 is 14 amino acids long. DNA of the CDR3: TGTGCCAGCACCAACAGGGCCGCTAATGAAAAACTGTTTTTT. This codes for CASTNRAANEKLFF. The variable domain in full, with the rest retrieved from reference TRBV5-6 and TRBJ1-4, is DAGVTQSPTHLIKTRGQQVTLRCSPKSGHDTVSWYQQALGQGPQFIFQYYEEEERQRGNFPDRFSGHQFPNYSSELNVNALLLGDSALYLCASTNRAANEKLFFGSGTQLSVL.

This clone was found many times. The V call is TRBV5-1, the J call TRBJ1-2; 8 nucleotides line up with TRBD1. The CDR3 runs 14 residues. V lost 6 bases to trimming and J lost 2 bases; unmatched junction nucleotides: 6. CDR1 SGHRS and CDR2 YFSETQ come from the germline V gene. The CDR3 nucleotides are TGCGCCAGCACCTCAGGACAGGGAAACTATGGCTACACCTTC. Protein product: CASTSGQGNYGYTF.

This clone was observed a handful of times. This chain connects TRBV5-1 to TRBJ2-3, with 11 positions matching TRBD2. Germline CDR1 reads SGHRS; CDR2 reads YFSETQ. J gave up 1 base and V 0 bases, and 7 bases lay outside the gene matches. The CDR3 length is 18 residues. CDR3 in amino acids: CASSLARLAGWGTDTQYF. DNA for the CDR3: TGCGCCAGCAGCTTGGCAAGACTAGCGGGATGGGGCACAGATACGCAGTATTTT.

This clone was counted many times. V and J are TRBV2 and TRBJ2-7; 7 nucleotides match TRBD2. Germline V gene data show CDR1 as SNHLY and CDR2 as FYNNEI. The trim removed 5 bases at V and 4 bases at J, leaving 2 bases unmatched. The CDR3 is 12 amino acids. CDR3 amino acids: CASSLGGYEQYF. The CDR3 DNA reads as TGTGCCAGCAGTCTGGGGGGGTACGAGCAGTACTTC.

This chain connects TRBV5-1 to TRBJ1-6; maybe TRBD1 (6 bases). V was trimmed by 2 bases and J by 6 bases, leaving 9 bases between them. The length of the CDR3 is 14 residues. Germline V gives CDR1 SGHRS, CDR2 YFSETQ. This chain's CDR3 is CASSFQGINSPLHF. CDR3 nucleotide sequence: TGCGCCAGCAGCTTTCAGGGGATTAATTCACCCCTCCACTTT.

This clone was observed many times. This chain links TRBV6-5 with TRBJ1-3; D unresolved. Germline V gene sequence: CDR1 MNHEY, CDR2 SVGAGI. Trimming shortened V by 8 bases and J by 1 base, and 6 bases separated the two germline ends. This CDR3 is built from 12 residues. The CDR3 loop is CASEGSGNTIYF. CDR3 bases: TGTGCCAGCGAGGGTTCTGGAAACACCATATATTTT.

This clone was picked up many times. V usage is TRBV12-5 and J usage is TRBJ2-3; 9 nucleotides align to TRBD2. Germline V lookup: CDR1 LGHNT, CDR2 FRNRAP. The CDR3 runs 15 residues. J lost 3 bases, V lost 2 bases, and 3 bases had no gene match. CDR3 coding DNA: TGTGCTAGTGGTTTGAACGGACTAGCGACAGATACGCAGTATTTT. It codes for CASGLNGLATDTQYF.

This clone was counted ten times or more. The chain recombines TRBV5-1 with TRBJ2-7; the D gene is possibly TRBD1 (6 bases). V was shortened by 4 bases and J by 5 bases, with 10 bases between the two germline ends. There are 12 residues in the CDR3. Looked up from germline, CDR1 is SGHRS and CDR2 is YFSETQ. This chain's CDR3 is CASSQAGDEQYF. In nucleotides, the CDR3 is TGCGCCAGCAGCCAGGCAGGGGACGAGCAGTACTTC.